A single sample gave rise to the 17 T cell receptor beta chains below, sequenced in a study of blood T cell repertoires in COVID-19 (dated by TCRdb to 2020 to 2021). The method behind the library was the immunoSEQ multiplex PCR assay. TCRdb re-hosts the immuneACCESS table, in-frame sequences only. Its copies lack some clones; in the studies checked, an unresolved V gene accounts for under half of them, and the cause for the rest is not known. The sample yields roughly 280,000 clones; 87% were counted once. The ten largest clones represent 2% to 2.5% of the sample. Material: peripheral blood. All receptors come from a woman aged 50 to 60 who had recovered from COVID-19.

CDR3 nucleotide sequence: TGTGCCAGCAGAGCGGGACTAGCGGGGGGGCTCGGAACCGGGGAGCTGTTTTTT. Encoded protein: CASRAGLAGGLGTGELFF. The chain links TRBV6-4 to TRBJ2-2; 16 bases are a match to TRBD2. The CDR3 contains 18 residues. The trim removed 6 bases at V and 5 bases at J, leaving 9 bases unmatched. Germline lookup yields CDR1 MRHNA and CDR2 SNTAGT.

This chain connects TRBV5-1 to TRBJ1-1; a weak D match, TRBD1 (5 bases). Germline V gene data show CDR1 as SGHRS and CDR2 as YFSETQ. Deletions cut 4 bases from V and 1 base from J, with 8 bases between. This CDR3 spans 13 amino acids. The DNA of the CDR3 is TGCGCCAGCAGCGGAAGGGGGAACACTGAAGCTTTCTTT. Residues: CASSGRGNTEAFF.

This chain uses TRBV6-5 with TRBJ1-2, with 7 nucleotides matching TRBD1. CDR1 MNHEY and CDR2 SVGAGI come from the germline V gene. The ends lost 8 bases at V and 0 bases at J; junction bases unmatched: 9. The CDR3 runs 15 residues. The CDR3 here is CASAEGAATNYGYTF. Here the CDR3 DNA reads TGTGCCAGCGCTGAGGGGGCCGCTACTAACTATGGCTACACCTTC.

This clone was counted a single time. The chain employs TRBV5-1 and TRBJ1-2; D gene ambiguous. CDR3 size: 13 residues. V lost 2 bases and J 8 bases, leaving 13 bases between the germline ends. The V gene's germline CDR1 is SGHRS and CDR2 YFSETQ. DNA for the CDR3: TGCGCCAGCAGCTTTACGGGAAAGGAGGGCTACACCTTC. It is translated as CASSFTGKEGYTF.

The gene calls are TRBV7-2 and TRBJ2-7; maybe TRBD1 (6 bases). Germline V gene lookup returns CDR1 SGHTA and CDR2 FQGNSA. The CDR3 has 16 amino acids. V lost 3 bases to trimming and J lost 0 bases, with 15 bases between them. CDR3 residues: CASSLGKQGVSYEQYF. The CDR3 DNA follows: TGTGCCAGCAGCTTGGGGAAACAGGGAGTCTCCTACGAGCAGTACTTC. Full variable domain (missing parts from reference TRBV7-2 and TRBJ2-7): GAGVSQSPSNKVTEKGKDVELRCDPISGHTALYWYRQSLGQGLEFLIYFQGNSAPDKSGLPSDRFSAERTGGSVSTLTIQRTQQEDSAVYLCASSLGKQGVSYEQYFGPGTRLTVT.

The chain carries TRBV5-8 and TRBJ1-1, with TRBD1 identical over 7 bases. The CDR3 is 13 residues long. Germline V CDR1 and CDR2: SGHTS, YDEGEE. V trimming: 5 bases; J trimming: 5 bases; junction bases outside the gene matches: 6. Written as DNA, the CDR3 is TGTGCCAGCAGGGACAGGCAGATTACTGAAGCTTTCTTT. Residues: CASRDRQITEAFF.

The V call is TRBV5-5, the J call TRBJ1-1; 10 bases match TRBD1. The J segment lost 1 base and the V segment lost 6 bases, leaving 6 bases of the junction unmatched. Germline CDR1 and CDR2: SGHKS and YYEKEE (reference sequence). There are 15 residues in the CDR3. CDR3 sequence reads: CASKTGGARNTEAFF. CDR3 nucleotide sequence: TGTGCCAGCAAGACAGGGGGCGCGAGGAACACTGAAGCTTTCTTT.

The CDR3 DNA reads TGCGCCAGCAGCCAACGAGCCTTTCCCAAAAACATTCAGTACTTC. The encoded protein is CASSQRAFPKNIQYF. This chain joins TRBV4-3 and TRBJ2-4, with unresolved D. Germline assignment: CDR1 LGHNA and CDR2 YSLEER. There are 15 residues in the CDR3. Trimming cost V 2 bases and J 2 bases, with 10 bases left between them.

The CDR3 nucleotides are TGCGCCAGCAGCTTACCTTTATCGGGAGGGGGCAATGAGCAGTTCTTC. Translation gives CASSLPLSGGGNEQFF. The chain combines TRBV5-1 with TRBJ2-1, with TRBD2 identical over 8 bases. Germline V gene data show CDR1 as SGHRS and CDR2 as YFSETQ. V shed 2 bases, J shed 6 bases, and the junction held 10 bases outside the gene matches. The CDR3 runs to 16 residues.

This clone was counted a few times. This chain uses TRBV7-9 with TRBJ1-2; no reliable D call. The CDR3 extends over 12 amino acids. The V end was cut by 3 bases, the J end by 8 bases, with 10 bases between. In germline, CDR1 is SEHNR, CDR2 FQNEAQ (reference sequence). The DNA for the CDR3 is TGTGCCAGCAGCTTGACATTGCACGGCTACACCTTC. Residues: CASSLTLHGYTF.

The V gene is TRBV9, the J gene TRBJ2-3; TRBD1 aligns across 8 bases. CDR1 SGDLS and CDR2 YYNGEE come from the germline V gene. This CDR3 has 17 amino acids. The ends lost 3 bases at V and 0 bases at J; junction bases unmatched: 9. The DNA of the CDR3 is TGTGCCAGCAGCGATCAGCAAGGACAGGGTAGCACAGATACGCAGTATTTT. Translation gives CASSDQQGQGSTDTQYF.

This clone is a singleton in its sample. The CDR3 is CASSEQGYNSPLHF. DNA for the CDR3: TGTGCCAGCAGTGAACAGGGGTATAATTCACCCCTCCACTTT. The chain couples TRBV6-4 to TRBJ1-6; TRBD1 matches 7 bases. With V trimmed by 3 bases and J by 4 bases, 0 bases remained unmatched. Germline V CDR1 and CDR2: MRHNA, SNTAGT. The CDR3 contains 14 residues.

V and J are TRBV2 and TRBJ1-2; a weak D match, TRBD1 (5 bases). Trimming took off 3 bases at V and 4 bases at J, with 15 bases between the two ends. CDR3 length: 15 residues. Germline lookup yields CDR1 SNHLY and CDR2 FYNNEI. The CDR3 protein is CASSDSSYGAYGYTF. The CDR3 coding sequence is TGTGCCAGCAGTGATTCGAGCTATGGGGCCTATGGCTACACCTTC.

The chain employs TRBV30 and TRBJ1-1; D ambiguous. Germline CDR1 GTSNPN, CDR2 SVGIG (reference sequence). This CDR3 has 10 amino acids. The V end was cut by 2 bases, the J end by 5 bases, with 3 bases between. CDR3 region: CAWSYTEAFF. CDR3 DNA: TGTGCCTGGAGTTATACTGAAGCTTTCTTT.

V and J are TRBV6-5 and TRBJ2-5; D possibly corresponds to TRBD1 (5 bases). V was clipped by 0 bases and J by 4 bases, with 12 bases between them. CDR3 length: 15 residues. Germline V gene data show CDR1 as MNHEY and CDR2 as SVGAGI. CDR3 loop: CASSYSQGLLETQYF. Here the CDR3 DNA reads TGTGCCAGCAGTTACTCGCAGGGTTTATTAGAGACCCAGTACTTC.

DNA for the CDR3: TGTGCCAGCAGCGCCAGGGAGGCGTACGAGCAGTACTTC. Amino acid sequence: CASSAREAYEQYF. The gene calls are TRBV7-9 and TRBJ2-7, with D maybe TRBD2 (6 bases). CDR3 length: 13 residues. V was pared by 5 bases and J by 4 bases, with 12 bases between. CDR1 SEHNR and CDR2 FQNEAQ come from the germline V gene (reference sequence).

V and J are TRBV6-5 and TRBJ1-4; perhaps TRBD1 as D (5 bases). V was cut by 4 bases and J by 0 bases, with 9 bases left in between. The germline gives CDR1 MNHEY, CDR2 SVGAGI. The CDR3 spans 15 residues. The chain's CDR3 is CASSFDRTTNEKLFF. Written as DNA, the CDR3 is TGTGCCAGCAGTTTTGACAGAACAACTAATGAAAAACTGTTTTTT.